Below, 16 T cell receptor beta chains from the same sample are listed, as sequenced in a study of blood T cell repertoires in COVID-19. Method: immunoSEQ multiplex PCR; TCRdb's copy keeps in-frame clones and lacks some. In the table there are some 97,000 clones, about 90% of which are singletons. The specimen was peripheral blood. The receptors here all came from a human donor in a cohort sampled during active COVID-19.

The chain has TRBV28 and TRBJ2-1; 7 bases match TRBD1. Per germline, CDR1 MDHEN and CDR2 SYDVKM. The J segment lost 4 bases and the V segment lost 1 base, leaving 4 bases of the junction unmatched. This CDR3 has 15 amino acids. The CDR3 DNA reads TGTGCCAGCAGTTTATCAGGCAGGGGGTACAATGAGCAGTTCTTC. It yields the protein CASSLSGRGYNEQFF.

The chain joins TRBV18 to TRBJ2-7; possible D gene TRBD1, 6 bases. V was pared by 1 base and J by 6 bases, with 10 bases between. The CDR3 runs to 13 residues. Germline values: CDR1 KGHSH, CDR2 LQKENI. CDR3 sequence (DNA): TGTGCCAGCTCACCACAGTCAGGGGTCGAGCAGTACTTC. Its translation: CASSPQSGVEQYF.

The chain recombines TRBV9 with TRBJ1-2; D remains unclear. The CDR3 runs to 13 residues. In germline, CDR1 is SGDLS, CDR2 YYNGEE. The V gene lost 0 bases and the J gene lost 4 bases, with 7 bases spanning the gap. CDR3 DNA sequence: TGTGCCAGCAGCGTAGCCCTCAGCTATGGCTACACCTTC. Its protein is CASSVALSYGYTF.

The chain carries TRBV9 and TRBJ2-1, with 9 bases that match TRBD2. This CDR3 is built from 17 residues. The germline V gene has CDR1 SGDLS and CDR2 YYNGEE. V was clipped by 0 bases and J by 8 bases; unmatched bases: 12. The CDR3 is CASSVDGAGGPGDEQFF. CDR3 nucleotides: TGTGCCAGCAGCGTAGACGGGGCGGGAGGGCCAGGGGATGAGCAGTTCTTC.

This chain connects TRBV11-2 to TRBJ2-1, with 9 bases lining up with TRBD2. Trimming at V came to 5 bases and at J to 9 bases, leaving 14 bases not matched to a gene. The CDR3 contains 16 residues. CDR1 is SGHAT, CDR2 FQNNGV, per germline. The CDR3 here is CASSRRGGRALGEQFF. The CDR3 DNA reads TGTGCCAGCAGCCGAAGGGGCGGGAGGGCCCTTGGTGAGCAGTTCTTC.

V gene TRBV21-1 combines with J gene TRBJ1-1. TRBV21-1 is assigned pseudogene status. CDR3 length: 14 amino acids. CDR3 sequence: CASTLVGGVTEAFF. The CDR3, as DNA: TGTGCCAGCACCCTGGTTGGGGGGGTCACTGAAGCTTTCTTT.

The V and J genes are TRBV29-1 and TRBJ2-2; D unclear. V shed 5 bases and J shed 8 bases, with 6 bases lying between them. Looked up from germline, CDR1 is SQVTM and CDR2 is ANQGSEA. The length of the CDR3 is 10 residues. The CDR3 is CSVLSGELFF. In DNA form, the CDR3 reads TGCAGCGTTCTATCGGGGGAGCTGTTTTTT.

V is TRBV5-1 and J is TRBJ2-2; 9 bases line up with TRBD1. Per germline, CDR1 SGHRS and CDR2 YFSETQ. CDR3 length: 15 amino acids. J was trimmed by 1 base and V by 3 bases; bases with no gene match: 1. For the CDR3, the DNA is TGCGCCAGCAGCTGGGGACAGGGGAACACCGGGGAGCTGTTTTTT. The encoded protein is CASSWGQGNTGELFF.

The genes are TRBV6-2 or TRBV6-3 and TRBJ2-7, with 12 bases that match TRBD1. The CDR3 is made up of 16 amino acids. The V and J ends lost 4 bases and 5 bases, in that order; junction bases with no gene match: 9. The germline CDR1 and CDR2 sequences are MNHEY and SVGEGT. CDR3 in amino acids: CASSSAGTGGLNEQYF. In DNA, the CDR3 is TGTGCCAGCAGTTCCGCCGGGACAGGGGGCCTCAACGAGCAGTACTTC.

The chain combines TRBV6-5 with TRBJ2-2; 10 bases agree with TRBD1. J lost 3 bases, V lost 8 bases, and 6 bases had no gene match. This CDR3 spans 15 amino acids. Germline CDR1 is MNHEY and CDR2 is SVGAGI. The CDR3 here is CASVSGTGDTGELFF. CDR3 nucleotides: TGTGCCAGCGTATCCGGGACAGGGGACACCGGGGAGCTGTTTTTT.

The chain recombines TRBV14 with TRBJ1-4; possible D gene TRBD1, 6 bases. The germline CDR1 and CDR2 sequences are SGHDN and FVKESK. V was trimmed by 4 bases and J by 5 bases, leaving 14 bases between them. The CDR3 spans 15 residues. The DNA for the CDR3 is TGTGCCAGCAGCCCGGCGGGGGCCTGGAATGAAAAACTGTTTTTT. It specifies CASSPAGAWNEKLFF.

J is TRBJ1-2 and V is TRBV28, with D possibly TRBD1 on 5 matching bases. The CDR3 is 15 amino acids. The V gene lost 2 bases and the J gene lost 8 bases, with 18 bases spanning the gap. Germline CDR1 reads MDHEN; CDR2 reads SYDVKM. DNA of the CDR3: TGTGCCAGCAGTTTACGGGGGGGACCCGAGAGGGGCTACACCTTC. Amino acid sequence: CASSLRGGPERGYTF.

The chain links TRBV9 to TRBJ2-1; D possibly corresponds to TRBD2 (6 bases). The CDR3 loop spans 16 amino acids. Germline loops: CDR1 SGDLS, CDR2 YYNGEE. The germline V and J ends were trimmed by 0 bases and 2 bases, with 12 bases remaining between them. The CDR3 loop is CASSVDRRGPYNEQFF. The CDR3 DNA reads TGTGCCAGCAGCGTAGATCGGAGGGGACCCTACAATGAGCAGTTCTTC.

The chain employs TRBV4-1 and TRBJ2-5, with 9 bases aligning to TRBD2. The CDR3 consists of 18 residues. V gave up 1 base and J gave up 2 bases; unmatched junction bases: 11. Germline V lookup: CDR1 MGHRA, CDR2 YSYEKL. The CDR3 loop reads CASSQARTSAIQQETQYF. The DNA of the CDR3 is TGCGCCAGCAGCCAAGCCCGGACTAGCGCAATACAACAAGAGACCCAGTACTTC.

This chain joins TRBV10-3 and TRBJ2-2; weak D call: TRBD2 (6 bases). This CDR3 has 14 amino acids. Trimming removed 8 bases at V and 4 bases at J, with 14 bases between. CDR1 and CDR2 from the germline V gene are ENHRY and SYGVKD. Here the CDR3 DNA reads TGTGCCATCGGTGGACTATCATTCACCGGGGAGCTGTTTTTT. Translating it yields CAIGGLSFTGELFF.

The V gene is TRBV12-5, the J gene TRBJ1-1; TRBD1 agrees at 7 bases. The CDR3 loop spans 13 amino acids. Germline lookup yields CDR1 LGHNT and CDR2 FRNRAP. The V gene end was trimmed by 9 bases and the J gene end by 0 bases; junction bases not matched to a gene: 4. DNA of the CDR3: TGTGCTAGCAGACAGGGAATGAACACTGAAGCTTTCTTT. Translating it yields CASRQGMNTEAFF.